This T cell receptor beta chain was retrieved from a study of identical twins (dated by TCRdb to between 2015 and 2016). Regarding the study in general: To test whether fetal clonotypes persist, the study used deep sequencing on TCR alpha and beta repertoires from monozygotic twins, unrelated adults of various ages, and cord blood. Replicate twin experiments were performed at different times using different library preparation protocols to rule out contamination. General conclusions and limits of the study: Recombination models systematically underestimated out-of-frame TCR alpha sharing in monozygotic twins but agreed with sharing between unrelated individuals. The excess sharing between twins in beta out-of-frame sequences was weaker because fewer shared sequences reduced the signal-to-noise ratio. Conclusions relied on cross-sectional statistical analysis, since the same donors could not be followed over many years. Invariant T cells such as MAIT and iNKT could partly confound zero-insertion analyses, though diverse VJ usage argued against this for most clonotypes. Abundant cord blood beta clonotypes carried fewer insertions; young adult naive repertoires showed a weaker similar trend, while memory repertoires showed none. Compared with coincidental sharing between unrelated individuals, out-of-frame TCR alpha sequences shared between twins showed an excess of sequences with low generation probability.

Every donor was a healthy Caucasian. Using Miltenyi CD45RO+ enrichment and human naive T-cell isolation kits, memory (CD45RO+) and naive T cells were isolated from PBMC. CDR1 is given as DFQATT and CDR2 as SNEGSKA, both from the germline V gene (reference sequence). The CDR3 has 11 amino acids, counting the end cysteine and phenylalanine. Of the read, only the CDR3 DNA is kept; its 33 bases are in frame from base 1. Library construction relied on 5' RACE. Sequenced using an Illumina HiSeq 2000. A universal primer binding site was introduced by template switching, and a unique molecular identifier was present in the final cDNA, enabling accurate counting of TCR cDNA molecules. Specific primers in the conserved constant-segment region were used to synthesize first-strand cDNA for TCR alpha and beta chains. To control for contamination, every cDNA library carried two barcodes: a SMART-Mk sample barcode plus Illumina barcodes. TruSeq adapter sequences, together with Illumina sample barcodes, were added in two successive PCR steps. The Illumina HiSeq platform was used with custom primers to sequence TCR alpha and beta cDNA libraries. Processing in the source paper ran as follows. MiGEC was used to process raw reads and extract unique molecular identifiers, and MiXCR was used to find CDR3 positions. For each individual, recombination models were inferred using an EM algorithm with the repgenHMM and IGoR tools. The analysis of shared clonotypes was done with the tcR package in R, with sharing normalized by the product of cloneset sizes. Out-of-frame nonproductive sequences were analyzed to study raw recombination free of thymic and clonal selection effects. TCRdb trimmed public reads at Q25 via fastp, called clones via MiXCR and kept in-frame beta chains. For every CDR3 protein sequence, its rows merge into one entry that carries the most common genes and DNA. For this entry, the V and J calls and clone size follow TCRdb and not the study's own pipeline. The sample table contains 200,000 to 250,000 distinct CDR3 sequences; only one count was recorded for over 13% of them. The ten largest account for 7% to 9% of the sample.

Of note for this clonotype: The specificity of this receptor is unknown. The record has no base qualities; no much larger clone is one base away.

Material: memory (CD45RO+) T cells sorted from blood. Per the publication, the cell subset or site label means: CD45RO+ enriched T cells. The V and J segments used are TRBV20-1 and TRBJ1-2, with the identity of the D gene unclear. The origin of this receptor is a young woman in good health. The CDR3 region reads CSPLTLRGYTF. The nucleotides are TGCAGCCCTTTGACCCTGCGTGGCTACACCTTC.